These 9 T cell receptor beta chains came from one sample sequenced in a study of monozygotic twins with inflammatory bowel disease. TCRdb re-called the 5' RACE reads; one entry per CDR3 protein, DNA not given. Here the sample table reports around 210,000 distinct CDR3 sequences. Sequencing was performed on blood. Source of these receptors: a human donor with ulcerative colitis or Crohn's disease, or a healthy co-twin of an affected twin (not recorded which).

The chain is built from TRBV11-2 and TRBJ2-1. Germline loops: CDR1 SGHAT, CDR2 FQNNGV. The CDR3 consists of 13 residues. CDR3 sequence reads: CASSPTGFDEQFF.

The chain carries TRBV5-1 and TRBJ2-3; TCRdb calls TRBD2, which cannot be checked without DNA. CDR1 and CDR2 from the germline V gene are SGHRS and YFSETQ. This CDR3 spans 18 amino acids. The CDR3 region is CASSLARTSGEITDTQYF.

The gene calls are TRBV30 and TRBJ1-1; checking the TCRdb D call of TRBD1 is not possible without DNA. Germline V CDR1 and CDR2: GTSNPN, SVGIG (reference sequence). The CDR3 extends over 13 amino acids. This CDR3 reads CAWSQGANTEAFF.

This chain links TRBV6-2 or TRBV6-3 with TRBJ1-1. The CDR3 consists of 16 residues. The V gene's germline CDR1 is MNHEY and CDR2 SVGEGT. This CDR3 is CASSYAEQRTNTEAFF.

V gene TRBV6-5 combines with J gene TRBJ2-7; TCRdb selects TRBD2, and the lack of DNA leaves this call unchecked. The CDR3 runs 15 residues. Germline V gene sequence: CDR1 MNHEY, CDR2 SVGAGI. The CDR3 loop is CASSYSVSGTYEQYF.

The chain carries TRBV4-3 and TRBJ1-4. The CDR3 sequence is 19 residues long. CDR1 and CDR2 from the germline V gene are LGHNA and YSLEER. The CDR3 is CASSQDNILSGAVVEKLFF.

The gene calls are TRBV6-5 and TRBJ2-7; checking the TCRdb D call of TRBD1 is not possible without DNA. The CDR3 runs to 14 residues. Germline V gene sequence: CDR1 MNHEY, CDR2 SVGAGI. CDR3 in amino acids: CASSSGQGPHEQYF.

This chain connects TRBV4-1 to TRBJ1-2. The CDR3 loop spans 15 amino acids. Germline V CDR1 and CDR2: MGHRA, YSYEKL. CDR3 amino acids: CASSQGLDRSYGYTF.

V usage is TRBV27 and J usage is TRBJ2-5. The CDR3 contains 13 residues. Germline lookup yields CDR1 MNHEY and CDR2 SMNVEV (reference sequence). The chain's CDR3 is CASSLGFTETQYF.